This T cell receptor (beta chain) came from a study of blood T cell repertoires in COVID-19. Study-wide context: Acute and convalescent COVID-19 samples came from the United States, Italy and Spain. Sources were T cells, B-cell-depleted T cells, or PBMCs; the material itself was cDNA or gDNA.

Original analysis: Counts of nucleated cells, estimated from reference gene primer amplification, were obtained. Assay used: immunoSEQ multiplex PCR; TCRdb lists only in-frame clones, some missing. V and J calls and clone size follow that table, whereas D and trimming were derived from the DNA. This table has approximately 180,000 clones, roughly 85% appearing once. Germline V lookup: CDR1 LGHDT, CDR2 YNNKEL (reference sequence). Trimming pared 4 bases from V and 4 bases from J, leaving 10 bases between. CDR3 length equals 13 residues. The TCR comes from a man between 60 and 75 years old with active or convalescent COVID-19. Sequenced sample: peripheral blood. The V and J genes are TRBV3-1 (or the pseudogene TRBV3-2) and TRBJ1-2; perhaps TRBD1 as D (5 bases). CDR3 residues: CASSPRGSYGYTF. The CDR3 coding sequence is TGTGCCAGCAGCCCCCGGGGGAGCTATGGCTACACCTTC.